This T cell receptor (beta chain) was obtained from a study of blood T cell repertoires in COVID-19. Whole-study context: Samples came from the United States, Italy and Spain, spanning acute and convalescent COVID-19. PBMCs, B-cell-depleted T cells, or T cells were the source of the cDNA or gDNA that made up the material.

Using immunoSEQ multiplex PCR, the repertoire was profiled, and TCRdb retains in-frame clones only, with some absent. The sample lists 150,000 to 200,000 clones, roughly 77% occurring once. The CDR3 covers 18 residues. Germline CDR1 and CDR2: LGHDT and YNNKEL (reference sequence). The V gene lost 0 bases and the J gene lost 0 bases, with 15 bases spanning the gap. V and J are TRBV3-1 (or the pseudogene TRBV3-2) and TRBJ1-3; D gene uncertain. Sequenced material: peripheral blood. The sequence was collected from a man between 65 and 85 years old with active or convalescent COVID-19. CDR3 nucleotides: TGTGCCAGCAGCCAAGACAATTCAGGCGCTTTCTCTGGAAACACCATATATTTT. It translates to CASSQDNSGAFSGNTIYF.